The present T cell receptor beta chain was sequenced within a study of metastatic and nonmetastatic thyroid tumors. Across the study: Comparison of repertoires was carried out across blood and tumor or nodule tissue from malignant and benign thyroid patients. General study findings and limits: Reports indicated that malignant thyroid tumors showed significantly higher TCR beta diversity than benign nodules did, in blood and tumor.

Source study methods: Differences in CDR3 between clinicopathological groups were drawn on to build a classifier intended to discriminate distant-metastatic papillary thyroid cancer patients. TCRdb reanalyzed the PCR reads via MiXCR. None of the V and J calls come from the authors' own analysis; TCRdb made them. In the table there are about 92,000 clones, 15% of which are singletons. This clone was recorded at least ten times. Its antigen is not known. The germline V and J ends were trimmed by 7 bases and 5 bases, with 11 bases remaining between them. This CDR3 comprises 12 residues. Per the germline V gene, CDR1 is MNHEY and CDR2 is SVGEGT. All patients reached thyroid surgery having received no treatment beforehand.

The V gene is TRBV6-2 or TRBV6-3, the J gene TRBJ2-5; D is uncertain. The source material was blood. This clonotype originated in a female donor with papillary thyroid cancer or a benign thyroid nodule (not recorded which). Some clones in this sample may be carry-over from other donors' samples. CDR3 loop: CASKYGSETQYF. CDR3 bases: TGTGCCAGCAAATATGGAAGCGAGACCCAGTACTTC.